The clone carrying this TCR beta chain was detected ten times or more. Its antigen remains unidentified. iRepertoire HTBI primers and Arm-PCR of CDR3 regions built TCR beta libraries. TCRdb re-analysed the multiplex PCR reads in MiXCR, keeping a single row per CDR3 protein. This sample has a few hundred thousand distinct CDR3 sequences, with just over 20% found just once. This sample was included in a study of regulatory T cells in long-lasting Graves disease. This CDR3 is 15 amino acids long. CDR1 SGHTA and CDR2 FQGTGA come from the germline V gene. V shed 3 bases and J 6 bases; nucleotides not matched to a gene: 6. Study outcomes and limitations: Persistent disease preferred TRBV28, TRBJ1-2 and TRBJ2-5.

Time point meaning: newly diagnosed GD, antithyroid drugs for less than 3 months. Construction of the TCR library relied on RNA isolated from PBMCs. This receptor was identified in a female donor with Graves disease. Here the sequenced sample was peripheral blood mononuclear cells (PBMCs), taken at new diagnosis, from a patient treated with antithyroid drugs. The V call is TRBV7-3, the J call TRBJ2-1; 9 nucleotides line up with TRBD2. CDR3 region: CASSFTLAGRNEQFF. CDR3 in DNA: TGTGCCAGCAGCTTTACGCTAGCGGGGCGCAATGAGCAGTTCTTC.